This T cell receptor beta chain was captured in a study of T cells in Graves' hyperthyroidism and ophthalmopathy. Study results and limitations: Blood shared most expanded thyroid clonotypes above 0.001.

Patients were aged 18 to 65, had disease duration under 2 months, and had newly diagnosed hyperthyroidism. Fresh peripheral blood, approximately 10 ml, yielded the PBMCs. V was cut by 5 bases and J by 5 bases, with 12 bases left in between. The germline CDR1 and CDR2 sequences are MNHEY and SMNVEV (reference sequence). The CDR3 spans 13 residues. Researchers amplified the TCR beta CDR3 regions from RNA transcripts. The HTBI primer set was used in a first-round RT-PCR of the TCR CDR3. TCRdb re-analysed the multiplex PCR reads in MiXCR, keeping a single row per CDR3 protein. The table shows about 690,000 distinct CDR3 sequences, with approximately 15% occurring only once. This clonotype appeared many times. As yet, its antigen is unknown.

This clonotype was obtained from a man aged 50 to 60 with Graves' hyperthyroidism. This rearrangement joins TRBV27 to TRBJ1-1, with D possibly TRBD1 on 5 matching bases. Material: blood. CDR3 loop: CASSNRGFTEAFF. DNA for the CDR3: TGTGCCAGCAGTAATCGGGGCTTTACTGAAGCTTTCTTT.